The source of this T cell receptor beta chain is a study of T-cell memory formation after mild COVID-19. Study-level information: TCR clusters were largely donor specific. Study-wide findings and caveats: Researchers could not confirm that second-wave clones peaking on day 37 targeted SARS-CoV-2. Pre-infection memory contained some responding clones, which suggested that cross-reactive memory had joined. Researchers report contracting CD4+ clones mostly in CM and EM, with CD8+ clones in EMRA.

MiXCR was run by TCRdb on the 5' RACE reads, yielding one entry per CDR3 protein. Altogether around 250,000 distinct CDR3 sequences are present, over 8.5% being singletons, with the ten largest covering roughly a fifth. This clonotype was detected a few times. The antigen is undetermined. Per germline, CDR1 SGHRS and CDR2 YFSETQ. The CDR3 extends over 17 amino acids. The J segment lost 4 bases and the V segment lost 0 bases, leaving 11 bases of the junction unmatched. The TCR originated in a man younger than 35 who had mild COVID-19 (a few samples of this study predate the infection). Cell type and time point are not known. This sequence joins TRBV5-1 and TRBJ2-3, with 7 bases lining up with TRBD2. Sequences were obtained from PBMCs or a T cell subset sorted from them (not recorded which). The CDR3 nucleotides read TGCGCCAGCAGCTTGGGCCCTCAGCGGGGAGGTCCAGATACGCAGTATTTT. Translation: CASSLGPQRGGPDTQYF. Filled out from reference TRBV5-1 and TRBJ2-3, the complete variable domain reads KAGVTQTPRYLIKTRGQQVTLSCSPISGHRSVSWYQQTPGQGLQFLFEYFSETQRNKGNFPGRFSGRQFSNSRSEMNVSTLELGDSALYLCASSLGPQRGGPDTQYFGPGTRLTVL.